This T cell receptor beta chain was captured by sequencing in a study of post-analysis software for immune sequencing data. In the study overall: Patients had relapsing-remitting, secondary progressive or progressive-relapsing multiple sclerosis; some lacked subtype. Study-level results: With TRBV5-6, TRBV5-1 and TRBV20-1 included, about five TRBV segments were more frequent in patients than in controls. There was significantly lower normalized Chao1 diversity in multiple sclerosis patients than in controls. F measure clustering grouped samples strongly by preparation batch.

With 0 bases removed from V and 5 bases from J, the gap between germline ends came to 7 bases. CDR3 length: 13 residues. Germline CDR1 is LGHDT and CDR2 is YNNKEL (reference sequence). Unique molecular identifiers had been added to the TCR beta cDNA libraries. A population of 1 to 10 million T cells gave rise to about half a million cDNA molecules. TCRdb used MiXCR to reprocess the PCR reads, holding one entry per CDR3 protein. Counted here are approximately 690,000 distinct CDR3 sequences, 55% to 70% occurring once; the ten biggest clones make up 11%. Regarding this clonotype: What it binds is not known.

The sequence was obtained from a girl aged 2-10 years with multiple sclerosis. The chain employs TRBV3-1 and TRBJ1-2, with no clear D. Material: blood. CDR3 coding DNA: TGTGCCAGCAGCCAAGATCAGCATTATGGCTACACCTTC. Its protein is CASSQDQHYGYTF.